The 17 T cell receptor beta chains presented below share a single source sample, sequenced in a study of CD8 T cells in ankylosing spondylitis. Using its own MiXCR run on the 5' RACE reads, TCRdb lists one record per CDR3 protein. The repertoire holds just over 300,000 distinct CDR3 sequences, with roughly 20% as singletons. The sample was blood, either unsorted or a sorted T cell fraction (not recorded which). The receptors were gathered from a female donor with ankylosing spondylitis or in good health (not recorded which).

This clonotype was observed a few times. The chain recombines TRBV27 with TRBJ1-1; tentative D call: TRBD1 (6 bases). This CDR3 has 13 amino acids. The ends were cut back, 5 bases at V and 6 bases at J, with 13 bases in the middle. From germline, CDR1 is MNHEY and CDR2 SMNVEV (reference sequence). Here the CDR3 reads CASSPTPGAEAFF. The CDR3, as DNA: TGTGCCAGCAGTCCCACCCCAGGGGCTGAAGCTTTCTTT.

This rearrangement joins TRBV6-5 to TRBJ2-1; a weak D match, TRBD2 (7 bases). V was trimmed by 2 bases and J by 0 bases, leaving 14 bases between them. Germline lookup yields CDR1 MNHEY and CDR2 SVGAGI. CDR3 length: 17 amino acids. For the CDR3, the DNA is TGTGCCAGCAGTTACGGGGGGGCAGGATTCTCCTACAATGAGCAGTTCTTC. It yields the protein CASSYGGAGFSYNEQFF.

The chain couples TRBV10-3 to TRBJ2-1; 7 bases align to TRBD2. With V trimmed by 0 bases and J by 5 bases, 7 bases remained unmatched. The CDR3 extends over 16 amino acids. The germline CDR1 and CDR2 sequences are ENHRY and SYGVKD. The CDR3, as DNA: TGTGCCATCAGTGAGTCCGTTCGCGGGAGAGACAATGAGCAGTTCTTC. Translating it yields CAISESVRGRDNEQFF.

This sequence joins TRBV5-6 and TRBJ2-1; D ambiguous. The CDR3 extends over 15 amino acids. The V gene lost 1 base and the J gene lost 1 base, with 9 bases spanning the gap. Germline assignment: CDR1 SGHDT and CDR2 YYEEEE. The CDR3 spells CASSLRRISYNEQFF. The CDR3 nucleotides read TGTGCCAGCAGCTTGCGGAGAATTTCCTACAATGAGCAGTTCTTC.

Only a few counts were recorded for this clonotype. The J gene is TRBJ1-1, the V gene TRBV12-3 or TRBV12-4, with a tentative D call TRBD1 (6 bases). The CDR3 consists of 14 residues. V lost 7 bases to trimming and J lost 3 bases, with 15 bases between them. CDR3 coding DNA: TGTGCCAGCAAGGACAGAGGGCGGTACACTGAAGCTTTCTTT. Amino acid sequence: CASKDRGRYTEAFF.

The chain joins TRBV20-1 to TRBJ2-1, with no clear D. The CDR3 consists of 14 residues. Per the germline V gene, CDR1 is DFQATT and CDR2 is SNEGSKA (reference sequence). Trimming removed 4 bases from V and 10 bases from J, with 20 bases in between. The CDR3 protein is CSAKNHPGVLEQFF. The CDR3 DNA is TGCAGTGCTAAAAACCACCCCGGCGTTTTGGAGCAGTTCTTC.

The genes are TRBV7-8 and TRBJ2-7; 8 nucleotides line up with TRBD1. Trimming took 6 bases from V and 2 from J; bases not matched to a gene: 3. The CDR3 has 13 amino acids. Per germline, CDR1 SGHVS and CDR2 FQNEAQ. The CDR3, as DNA: TGTGCCAGCAGTTGGGGACAGGCCTACGAGCAGTACTTC. Encoded protein: CASSWGQAYEQYF.

This clonotype turned up a few times. The chain joins TRBV7-9 to TRBJ2-3, with unresolved D. V lost 3 bases and J lost 4, with 14 bases in between. The CDR3 sequence is 15 residues long. In germline, CDR1 is SEHNR, CDR2 FQNEAQ (reference sequence). The CDR3 coding sequence is TGTGCCAGCAGCTTGGTCGCCGAAGGCTCAGATACGCAGTATTTT. Translation gives CASSLVAEGSDTQYF.

This chain links TRBV7-2 with TRBJ1-1; D call uncertain. The CDR3 has 14 amino acids. V lost 1 base to trimming and J lost 3 bases, with 9 bases between them. Germline loops: CDR1 SGHTA, CDR2 FQGNSA. In DNA form, the CDR3 reads TGTGCCAGCAGCTTAGTTCGCGGGGACACTGAAGCTTTCTTT. This translates into CASSLVRGDTEAFF.

Only a few counts were recorded for this clonotype. The rearrangement links TRBV20-1 to TRBJ2-7; unclear D gene. Between the trimmed V and J ends, which lost 1 base and 1 base, there was a span of 5 bases. Germline V lookup: CDR1 DFQATT, CDR2 SNEGSKA (reference sequence). The CDR3 is made up of 12 amino acids. The CDR3 protein is CSARARSYEQYF. CDR3 DNA sequence: TGCAGTGCTAGAGCCAGGTCCTACGAGCAGTACTTC.

The chain joins TRBV6-1 to TRBJ1-2; tentatively, D is TRBD1 (5 bases). Germline values: CDR1 MNHNS, CDR2 SASEGT. V shed 6 bases and J shed 4 bases, with 18 bases lying between them. This CDR3 contains 15 residues. The CDR3 DNA reads as TGTGCCAGCAGCCGCGGGAGGGGCAGTAGCTATGGCTACACCTTC. Translating it yields CASSRGRGSSYGYTF.

The chain links TRBV20-1 to TRBJ2-1; 8 bases line up with TRBD2. This CDR3 contains 14 residues. Per germline, CDR1 DFQATT and CDR2 SNEGSKA (reference sequence). Trimming took 5 bases from V and 5 from J; bases not matched to a gene: 8. This CDR3 is CSAALAGGHNEQFF. CDR3 DNA sequence: TGCAGTGCTGCGTTGGCGGGAGGACACAATGAGCAGTTCTTC.

This clonotype occurred a few times. V is TRBV20-1 and J is TRBJ2-1; D may be TRBD1 (6 bases). The CDR3 runs 10 residues. From germline, CDR1 is DFQATT and CDR2 SNEGSKA (reference sequence). The CDR3: CSALRGEQFF. CDR3 nucleotide sequence: TGCAGCGCGCTTAGGGGGGAGCAGTTCTTC.

This clonotype was seen at least ten times. This sequence joins TRBV12-3 or TRBV12-4 and TRBJ2-1, with a weak D call TRBD1 (5 bases). V shed 6 bases and J shed 14 bases, with 17 bases lying between them. There are 12 residues in the CDR3. This CDR3 reads CASSPGPLGEFF. The DNA for the CDR3 is TGTGCCAGCAGCCCCGGCCCGCTAGGGGAGTTCTTC.

This chain uses TRBV12-3 or TRBV12-4 with TRBJ2-1; 7 nucleotides align to TRBD2. This CDR3 region has 15 residues. V lost 3 bases, J lost 4 bases, and 6 bases stayed unmatched. In DNA form, the CDR3 reads TGTGCCAGCAGTTTTGGGGGAGGGGTTTACAATGAGCAGTTCTTC. Translating gives CASSFGGGVYNEQFF.

This clonotype was picked up a small number of times. The V and J genes are TRBV5-1 and TRBJ2-1; 8 bases are shared with TRBD2. J gave up 5 bases and V 4 bases, and 26 bases lay outside the gene matches. Germline V gives CDR1 SGHRS, CDR2 YFSETQ. The CDR3 totals 21 residues. The DNA for the CDR3 is TGCGCCAGCAGCACGTTTTCACGGGGGGGACTAAGCGGGAGTCCGAACAATGAGCAGTTCTTC. As protein: CASSTFSRGGLSGSPNNEQFF.

The chain employs TRBV4-3 and TRBJ1-1; no definite D call. Trimming left V 4 bases short and J 10 bases short, with 16 bases between. Germline V gene sequence: CDR1 LGHNA, CDR2 YSLEER. The CDR3 extends over 13 amino acids. The CDR3 loop is CASSPTPSSVAFF. The CDR3 coding sequence is TGCGCCAGCAGCCCTACCCCCTCATCGGTAGCTTTCTTT.